The rows below give T cell receptor beta chains drawn from one sample of a study of spatial heterogeneity in lung cancer. TCRdb reprocessed the 5' RACE reads via MiXCR and lists one record per CDR3 protein. The sample lists some 8,100 distinct CDR3 sequences, more than 4.5% seen once, with roughly 36% in the top ten. Sequencing was performed on PBMCs, taken at surgery. The receptor set was obtained from a male donor with early-stage non-small cell lung cancer. Each CDR3 is given with its conserved first and last residue. A D gene is named only where the DNA matches it firmly. Size is omitted from some rows. Given values are once, few, many or a class for expanded clones.

clone_size	v_call	j_call	d_call	cdr3_nt	cdr3_aa
many	TRBV5-1	TRBJ2-5	-	TGCGCCAGCAGCTTGTTCGGCCGTCAAGAGACCCAGTACTTC	CASSLFGRQETQYF
many	TRBV14	TRBJ1-1	-	TGTGCCAGCAGCATCGACAGGCTTGGGGCTTTCTTT	CASSIDRLGAFF
many	TRBV5-1	TRBJ1-1	TRBD1	TGCGCCAGCAGCTTGTGGACAGGAGAAGGGACTGAAGCTTTCTTT	CASSLWTGEGTEAFF
many	TRBV3-1	TRBJ2-7	-	TGTGCCAGCAGCCAAGATTGGGGGGCCTACGAGCAGTACTTC	CASSQDWGAYEQYF
many	TRBV12-3/TRBV12-4	TRBJ2-2	TRBD2	TGTGCCAGCAGTTTTCTAGCGGGCCTGAACACCGGGGAGCTGTTTTTT	CASSFLAGLNTGELFF
medium-sized	TRBV6-2/TRBV6-3	TRBJ2-4	-	TGTGCCAGCAGTTTCACAGGGACGGCCAAAAACATTCAGTACTTC	CASSFTGTAKNIQYF
many	TRBV7-9	TRBJ1-6	-	TGTGCCAGCAGCCGTTCGGCAAATTCACCCCTCCACTTT	CASSRSANSPLHF
-	TRBV6-1	TRBJ2-7	-	TGTGCCAGCAGTGGCCGAAAGGGGCAGTACTTC	CASSGRKGQYF
many	TRBV20-1	TRBJ2-5	TRBD2	TGCAGTGCCCTCGCCGCGGGAGGAGAGACCCAGTACTTC	CSALAAGGETQYF
many	TRBV10-2	TRBJ1-5	-	TGCGCCAGCAGTGAGCGGCAGCTCAATCAGCCCCAGCATTTT	CASSERQLNQPQHF
many	TRBV7-2	TRBJ2-5	TRBD1	TGTGCCAGCAGACCAGGGGGCGCTTGGGAGACCCAGTACTTC	CASRPGGAWETQYF
many	TRBV12-3/TRBV12-4	TRBJ1-1	-	TGTGCCAGCAGTCTGACAGCGAACACTGAAGCTTTCTTT	CASSLTANTEAFF
many	TRBV5-1	TRBJ2-5	TRBD2	TGCGCCAGCAGCCCCGGACTAGCGGGGGGTCAAGAGACCCAGTACTTC	CASSPGLAGGQETQYF
many	TRBV6-1	TRBJ1-1	-	TGTGCCAGCAGCCGGCTGACAGAGACTGAAGCTTTCTTT	CASSRLTETEAFF
few	TRBV28	TRBJ2-3	-	TGTGCCAGCAGTTCCCCGGTGGGTACGCAGTATTTT	CASSSPVGTQYF
many	TRBV19	TRBJ1-1	-	TGTGCCAGTAGTATTGGTACTGAAGCTTTCTTT	CASSIGTEAFF
many	TRBV7-2	TRBJ2-7	-	TGTGCCAGCAGCTGGGACATTTCCTACGAGCAGTACTTC	CASSWDISYEQYF
medium-sized	TRBV7-9	TRBJ2-3	-	TGTGCCAGCAGCTCATCGATAGGGGTCGGAGGATACGAGCTGGGCCCTCCCACAGATACGCAGTATTTT	CASSSSIGVGGYELGPPTDTQYF
many	TRBV29-1	TRBJ2-3	-	TGCAGCTTGAGGAGCACAGATACGCAGTATTTT	CSLRSTDTQYF
many	TRBV19	TRBJ1-1	TRBD1	TGTGCCAGTAGCCCCCGAACAGGGGAGAACACTGAAGCTTTCTTT	CASSPRTGENTEAFF
-	TRBV12-3/TRBV12-4	TRBJ2-2	TRBD1	TGTGCCAGCAGTTGGGACAGCTCGAACACCGGGGAGCTGTTTTTT	CASSWDSSNTGELFF
many	TRBV12-3/TRBV12-4	TRBJ2-1	TRBD2	TGTGCCAGCAGTTTGTGGTCGGGGGGGGTATACAATGAGCAGTTCTTC	CASSLWSGGVYNEQFF
many	TRBV7-9	TRBJ1-6	-	TGTGCCAGCAGCTTCCTCACTTATTCACCCCTCCACTTT	CASSFLTYSPLHF
few	TRBV9	TRBJ1-1	-	TGTGCCAGCAGCGTAGCTACGAGACCAGGGGCTGAAGCTTTCTTT	CASSVATRPGAEAFF
many	TRBV20-1	TRBJ2-3	-	TGCAGTGCTTTTAGCGGGACAGTCACAGATACGCAGTATTTT	CSAFSGTVTDTQYF
many	TRBV7-2	TRBJ2-1	-	TGTGCCAGCAGCTTAGCTGCCCAGCGGCCCTACAATGAGCAGTTCTTC	CASSLAAQRPYNEQFF
-	TRBV19	TRBJ2-7	TRBD2	TGTGCCAGTAGTCCTGGACTAGCGGGGCTTTCCTACGAGCAGTACTTC	CASSPGLAGLSYEQYF
hyperexpanded	TRBV28	TRBJ2-1	-	TGTGCCAGCAGTTTGGGCCGGGGGCAGGACAATGAGCAGTTCTTC	CASSLGRGQDNEQFF
many	TRBV7-2	TRBJ2-5	-	TGTGCCAGCAGCTTGATCGGAGAGACCCAGTACTTC	CASSLIGETQYF
many	TRBV5-1	TRBJ2-7	-	TGCGCCAGCAGCTCGACCTACGAGCAGTACTTC	CASSSTYEQYF
-	TRBV6-2/TRBV6-3	TRBJ2-7	-	TGTGCCAGCAGTTGGTCCTACGAGCAGTACTTC	CASSWSYEQYF
-	TRBV27	TRBJ2-7	TRBD2	TGTGCCAGCAGTCCCTCGTTAGCGGGAGAAGCCTACGAGCAGTACTTC	CASSPSLAGEAYEQYF
large	TRBV15	TRBJ1-6	-	TGTGCCACCAGCAAGGATACGACCGTTAATAATTCACCCCTCCACTTT	CATSKDTTVNNSPLHF
many	TRBV10-3	TRBJ2-6	-	TGTGCCATCAGTGGAACCGGGGCTCCTTTCTCTGGGGCCAACGTCCTGACTTTC	CAISGTGAPFSGANVLTF
-	TRBV6-2/TRBV6-3	TRBJ2-1	-	TGTGCCAGCAGTCCCTCGGAGACTTTACTCCACTCCTACAATGAGCAGTTCTTC	CASSPSETLLHSYNEQFF
few	TRBV29-1	TRBJ1-2	TRBD1	TGCAGCGTCGAGGGACAGAGATATGGCTACACCTTC	CSVEGQRYGYTF
-	TRBV3-1	TRBJ2-5	TRBD1	TGTGCCAGCAGCCGAGGGGGCCTAGAGACCCAGTACTTC	CASSRGGLETQYF
many	TRBV11-2	TRBJ2-7	TRBD2	TGTGCCAGCAGCTTAGAGGGCGGACTAGCGGGAGCGCAGTACTTC	CASSLEGGLAGAQYF
few	TRBV18	TRBJ2-3	-	TGTGCCAGCTCACCATGGAGTGATACGCAGTATTTT	CASSPWSDTQYF
many	TRBV9	TRBJ2-2	TRBD2	TGTGCCAGCAGCGTTTCGGGGGGGCCTCCCGTGGGCACCGGGGAGCTGTTTTTT	CASSVSGGPPVGTGELFF
few	TRBV7-2	TRBJ2-3	-	TGTGCCAGCAGCTTGCGGCCAGGGCCGGATACGCAGTATTTT	CASSLRPGPDTQYF
many	TRBV2	TRBJ2-7	TRBD1	TGTGCCAGCGGCGACAGGGGACTGAAGCAGTACTTC	CASGDRGLKQYF